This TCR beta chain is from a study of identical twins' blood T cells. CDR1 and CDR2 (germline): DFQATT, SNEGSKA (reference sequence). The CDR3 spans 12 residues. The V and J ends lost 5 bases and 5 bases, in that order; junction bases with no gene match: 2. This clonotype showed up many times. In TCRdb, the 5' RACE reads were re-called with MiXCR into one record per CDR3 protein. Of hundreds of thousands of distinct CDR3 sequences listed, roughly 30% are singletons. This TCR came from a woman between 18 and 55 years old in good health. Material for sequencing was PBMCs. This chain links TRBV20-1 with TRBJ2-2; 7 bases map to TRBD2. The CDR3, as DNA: TGCAGTGCTCCACTAGCGACCGGGGAGCTGTTTTTT. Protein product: CSAPLATGELFF.